What follows describes a single TCR beta chain. Its antigen remains unidentified. The data originate from a study of T cell clones after liver transplantation. Germline loops: CDR1 MNHEY, CDR2 SVGAGI. The germline V and J ends were trimmed by 0 bases and 5 bases, with 5 bases remaining between them. The CDR3 is 12 amino acids. TCRbeta sequences of proliferating CFSE-low MLR cells were labeled alloreactive. Libraries were prepared by immunoSEQ multiplex PCR; TCRdb keeps only in-frame clonotypes and omits some of them. The sample has 4,000 to 6,000 clones; 35% to 50% are singletons. This clonotype was obtained from a human patient who received a liver transplant. Some T cells may have originated in the graft donor. The chain links TRBV6-5 to TRBJ2-7; unclear D gene. The sample was CD4+ T cells from cultured PBMCs. CDR3 loop: CASSYSEDEQYF. CDR3 DNA: TGTGCCAGCAGTTACTCTGAGGACGAGCAGTACTTC.